The clone carrying this T cell receptor beta chain has just a few counts. The antigen is not known. The data originate from a study of response to subunit inactivated influenza vaccine. Study-level points and caveats: A suggestion made by the authors is that each seasonal influenza vaccination recruits few new T cells.

TCRdb recomputed calls from the RT-PCR reads with MiXCR, one row per CDR3 protein. Of 540,000 or so distinct CDR3 sequences listed, roughly 13% were seen once; the top ten hold roughly 14%. Sequences were derived from PBMCs from blood, sampled roughly 6 weeks after vaccination. The sequence was obtained from a man aged 50 to 60 who received an inactivated influenza vaccine.

This CDR3 reads CASSAGALPTGELFF. The DNA of the CDR3 is TGTGCCAGCAGTGCGGGAGCGCTCCCCACCGGGGAGCTGTTTTTT. The J gene is TRBJ2-2, the V gene TRBV6-2 or TRBV6-3, with 7 nucleotides matching TRBD2. The CDR3 is 15 amino acids. Germline CDR1 is MNHEY and CDR2 is SVGEGT. Trimming cost V 5 bases and J 4 bases; bases outside gene matches: 7.